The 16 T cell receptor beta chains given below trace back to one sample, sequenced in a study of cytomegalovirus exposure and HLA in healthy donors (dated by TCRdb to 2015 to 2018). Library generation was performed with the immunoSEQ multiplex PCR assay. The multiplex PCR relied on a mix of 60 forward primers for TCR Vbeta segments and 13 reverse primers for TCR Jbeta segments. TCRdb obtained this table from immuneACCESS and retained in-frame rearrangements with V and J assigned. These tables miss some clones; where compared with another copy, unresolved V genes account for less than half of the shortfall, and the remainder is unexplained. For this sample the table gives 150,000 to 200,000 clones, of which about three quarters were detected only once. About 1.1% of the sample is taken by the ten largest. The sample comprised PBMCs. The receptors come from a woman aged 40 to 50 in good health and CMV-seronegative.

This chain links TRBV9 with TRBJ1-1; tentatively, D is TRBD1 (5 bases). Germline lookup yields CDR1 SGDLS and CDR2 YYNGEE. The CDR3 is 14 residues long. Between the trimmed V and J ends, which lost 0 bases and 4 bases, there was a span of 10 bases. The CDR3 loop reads CASSVGRTGTEAFF. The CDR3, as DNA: TGTGCCAGCAGCGTAGGGCGTACAGGCACTGAAGCTTTCTTT.

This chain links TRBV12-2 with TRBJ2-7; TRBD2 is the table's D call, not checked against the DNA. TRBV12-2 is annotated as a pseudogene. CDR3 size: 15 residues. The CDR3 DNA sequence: TGTGCAAGTCGCTTATGTCTAGCGGGATCCTACGAGCAGTACTTC. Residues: CASRLCLAGSYEQYF.

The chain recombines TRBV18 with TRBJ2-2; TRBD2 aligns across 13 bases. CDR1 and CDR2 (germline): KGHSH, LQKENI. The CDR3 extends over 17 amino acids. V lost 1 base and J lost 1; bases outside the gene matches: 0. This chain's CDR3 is CASSPRTSGGNTGELFF. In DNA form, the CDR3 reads TGTGCCAGCTCACCACGGACTAGCGGGGGGAACACCGGGGAGCTGTTTTTT.

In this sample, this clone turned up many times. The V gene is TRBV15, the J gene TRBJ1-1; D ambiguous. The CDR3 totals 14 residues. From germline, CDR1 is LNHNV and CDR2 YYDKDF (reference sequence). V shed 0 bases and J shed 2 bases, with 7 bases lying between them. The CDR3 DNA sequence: TGTGCCACCAGCAGAGATATGAGTAACACTGAAGCTTTCTTT. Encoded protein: CATSRDMSNTEAFF. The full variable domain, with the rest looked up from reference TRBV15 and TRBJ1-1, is DAMVIQNPRYQVTQFGKPVTLSCSQTLNHNVMYWYQQKSSQAPKLLFHYYDKDFNNEADTPDNFQSRRPNTSFCFLDIRSPGLGDTAMYLCATSRDMSNTEAFFGQGTRLTVV.

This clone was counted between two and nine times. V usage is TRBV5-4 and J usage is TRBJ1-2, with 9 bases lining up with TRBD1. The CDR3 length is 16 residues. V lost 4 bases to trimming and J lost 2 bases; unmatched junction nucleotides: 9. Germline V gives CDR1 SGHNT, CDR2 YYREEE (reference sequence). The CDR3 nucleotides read TGTGCCAGCAGCCAGTCAACCGGGACAGGGAACTATGGCTACACCTTC. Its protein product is CASSQSTGTGNYGYTF.

CDR3 protein: CASSLEGLAGGPGETQYF. For the CDR3, the DNA is TGCGCCAGCAGCTTGGAGGGACTAGCGGGAGGGCCCGGGGAGACCCAGTACTTC. The J gene is TRBJ2-5, the V gene TRBV5-1; TRBD2 matches at 16 bases. Germline V CDR1 and CDR2: SGHRS, YFSETQ. The V and J ends lost 0 bases and 5 bases, in that order; junction bases with no gene match: 7. The CDR3 consists of 18 residues.

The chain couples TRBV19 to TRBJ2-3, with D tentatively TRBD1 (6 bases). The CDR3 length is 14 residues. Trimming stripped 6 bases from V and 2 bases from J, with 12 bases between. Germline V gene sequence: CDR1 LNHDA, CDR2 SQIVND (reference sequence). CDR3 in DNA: TGTGCCAGTAGCATACAGGGTTTCACAGATACGCAGTATTTT. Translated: CASSIQGFTDTQYF.

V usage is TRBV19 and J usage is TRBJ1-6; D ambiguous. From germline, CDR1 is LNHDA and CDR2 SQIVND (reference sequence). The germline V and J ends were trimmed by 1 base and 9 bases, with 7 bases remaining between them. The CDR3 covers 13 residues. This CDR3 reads CASSIVRASPLHF. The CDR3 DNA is TGTGCCAGTAGTATAGTGCGGGCTTCACCCCTCCACTTT.

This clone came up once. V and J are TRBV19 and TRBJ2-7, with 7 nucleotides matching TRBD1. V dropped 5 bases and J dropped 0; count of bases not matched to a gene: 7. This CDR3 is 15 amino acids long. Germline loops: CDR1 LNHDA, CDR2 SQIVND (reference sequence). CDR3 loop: CASSQSGQSSYEQYF. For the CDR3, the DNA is TGTGCCAGTAGTCAGTCGGGACAGAGCTCCTACGAGCAGTACTTC.

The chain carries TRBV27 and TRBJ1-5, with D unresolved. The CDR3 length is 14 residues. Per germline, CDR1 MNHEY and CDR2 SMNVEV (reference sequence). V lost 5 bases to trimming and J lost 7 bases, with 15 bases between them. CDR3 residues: CASSPLSVIQPQHF. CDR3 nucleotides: TGTGCCAGCAGTCCGTTGTCGGTGATCCAGCCCCAGCATTTT.

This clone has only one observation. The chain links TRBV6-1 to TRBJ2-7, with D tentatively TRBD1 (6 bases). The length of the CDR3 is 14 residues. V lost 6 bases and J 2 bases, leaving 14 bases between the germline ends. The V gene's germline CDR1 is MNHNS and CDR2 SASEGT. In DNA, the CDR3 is TGTGCCAGCAGCCCAGGGGACAATACCTACGAGCAGTACGTC. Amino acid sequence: CASSPGDNTYEQYV.

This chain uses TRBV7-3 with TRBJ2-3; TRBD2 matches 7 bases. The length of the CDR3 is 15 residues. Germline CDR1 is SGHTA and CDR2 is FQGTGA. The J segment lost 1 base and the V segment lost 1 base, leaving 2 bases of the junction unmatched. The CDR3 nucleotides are TGTGCCAGCAGCTTAATAGCGGGCCGCACAGATACGCAGTATTTT. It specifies CASSLIAGRTDTQYF.

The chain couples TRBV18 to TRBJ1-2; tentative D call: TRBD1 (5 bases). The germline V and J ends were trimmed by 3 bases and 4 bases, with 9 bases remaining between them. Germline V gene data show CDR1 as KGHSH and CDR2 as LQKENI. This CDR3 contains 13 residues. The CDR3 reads CASSPDISYGYTF. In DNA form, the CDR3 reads TGTGCCAGCTCACCGGACATCTCCTATGGCTACACCTTC.

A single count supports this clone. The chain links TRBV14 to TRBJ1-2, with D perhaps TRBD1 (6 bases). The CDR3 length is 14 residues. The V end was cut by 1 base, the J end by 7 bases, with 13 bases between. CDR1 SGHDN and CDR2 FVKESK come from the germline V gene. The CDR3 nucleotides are TGTGCCAGCAGCCAAGTGAGGGGGTCGGCTGGCTACACCTTC. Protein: CASSQVRGSAGYTF. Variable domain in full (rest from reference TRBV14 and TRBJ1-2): EAGVTQFPSHSVIEKGQTVTLRCDPISGHDNLYWYRRVMGKEIKFLLHFVKESKQDESGMPNNRFLAERTGGTYSTLKVQPAELEDSGVYFCASSQVRGSAGYTFGSGTRLTVV.

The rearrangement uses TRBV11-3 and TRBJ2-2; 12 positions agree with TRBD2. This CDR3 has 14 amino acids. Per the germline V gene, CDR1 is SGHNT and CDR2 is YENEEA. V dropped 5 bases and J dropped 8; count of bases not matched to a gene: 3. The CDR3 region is CASSPGTSGGELFF. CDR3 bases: TGTGCCAGCAGCCCCGGGACTAGCGGGGGGGAGCTGTTTTTT.

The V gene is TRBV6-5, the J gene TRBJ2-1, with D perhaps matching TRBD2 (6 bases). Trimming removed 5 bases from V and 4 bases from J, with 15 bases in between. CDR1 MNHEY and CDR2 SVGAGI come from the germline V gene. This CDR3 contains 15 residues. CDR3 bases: TGTGCCAGCAGTCCACAAAGGGACTCATACAATGAGCAGTTCTTC. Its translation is CASSPQRDSYNEQFF.